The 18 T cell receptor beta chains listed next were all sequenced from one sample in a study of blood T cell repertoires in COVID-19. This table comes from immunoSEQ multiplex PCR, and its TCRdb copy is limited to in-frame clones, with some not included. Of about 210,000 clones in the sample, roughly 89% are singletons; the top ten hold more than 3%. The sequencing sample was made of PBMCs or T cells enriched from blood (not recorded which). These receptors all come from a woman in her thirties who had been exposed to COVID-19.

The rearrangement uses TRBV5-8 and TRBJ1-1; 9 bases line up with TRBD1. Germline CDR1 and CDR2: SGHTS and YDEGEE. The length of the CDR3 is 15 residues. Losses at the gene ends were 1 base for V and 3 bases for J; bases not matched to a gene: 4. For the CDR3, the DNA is TGTGCCAGCAGCTTGCTCCGGGACAGGGACACTGAAGCTTTCTTT. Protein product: CASSLLRDRDTEAFF.

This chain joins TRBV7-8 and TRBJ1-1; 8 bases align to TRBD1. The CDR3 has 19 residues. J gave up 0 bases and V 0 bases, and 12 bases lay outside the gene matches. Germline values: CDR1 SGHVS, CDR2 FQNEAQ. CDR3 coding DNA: TGTGCCAGCAGCTTAGCTAAGGCAGGGGGCGCGGGGATGAACACTGAAGCTTTCTTT. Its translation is CASSLAKAGGAGMNTEAFF.

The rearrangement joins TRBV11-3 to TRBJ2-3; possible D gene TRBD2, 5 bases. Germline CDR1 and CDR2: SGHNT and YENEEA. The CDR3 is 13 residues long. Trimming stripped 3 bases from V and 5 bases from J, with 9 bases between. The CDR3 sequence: CASSFGVQDTQYF. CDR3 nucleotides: TGTGCCAGCAGCTTCGGGGTTCAAGATACGCAGTATTTT.

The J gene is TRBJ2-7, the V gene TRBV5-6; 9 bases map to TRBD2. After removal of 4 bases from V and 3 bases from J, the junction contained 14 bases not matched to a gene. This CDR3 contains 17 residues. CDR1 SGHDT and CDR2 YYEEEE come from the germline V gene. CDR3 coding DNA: TGTGCCAGCAGCCCCCAAATTGGCGGGGGGGAAAACTACGAGCAGTACTTC. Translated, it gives CASSPQIGGGENYEQYF.

CDR3 sequence: CASSMGQGLRETQYF. In DNA, the CDR3 is TGTGCCAGTAGTATGGGACAGGGATTGAGAGAGACCCAGTACTTC. This rearrangement joins TRBV19 to TRBJ2-5; 9 nucleotides line up with TRBD1. The CDR3 consists of 15 residues. V was clipped by 3 bases and J by 4 bases; unmatched bases: 6. Germline V gene sequence: CDR1 LNHDA, CDR2 SQIVND (reference sequence). Full variable domain (missing parts from reference TRBV19 and TRBJ2-5): DGGITQSPKYLFRKEGQNVTLSCEQNLNHDAMYWYRQDPGQGLRLIYYSQIVNDFQKGDIAEGYSVSREKKESFPLTVTSAQKNPTAFYLCASSMGQGLRETQYFGPGTRLLVL.

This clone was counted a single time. The CDR3 DNA follows: TGTGCCACCAGCAGAGGAAGACTAGTGCCCTACGAGCAGTACTTC. Protein: CATSRGRLVPYEQYF. The chain has TRBV15 and TRBJ2-7; tentative D call: TRBD2 (6 bases). This CDR3 has 15 amino acids. V was clipped by 1 base and J by 2 bases, with 12 bases between them. Germline assignment: CDR1 LNHNV and CDR2 YYDKDF (reference sequence).

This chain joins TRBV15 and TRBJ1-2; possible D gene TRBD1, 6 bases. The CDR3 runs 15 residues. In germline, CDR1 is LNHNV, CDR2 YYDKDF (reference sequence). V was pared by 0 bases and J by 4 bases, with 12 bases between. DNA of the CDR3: TGTGCCACCAGCAGAGACGGGACACCTTTCTATGGCTACACCTTC. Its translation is CATSRDGTPFYGYTF.

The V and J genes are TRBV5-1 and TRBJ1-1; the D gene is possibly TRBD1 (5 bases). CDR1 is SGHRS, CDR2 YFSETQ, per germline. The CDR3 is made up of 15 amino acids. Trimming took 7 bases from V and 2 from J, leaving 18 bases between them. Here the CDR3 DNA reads TGCGCCAGCCTAGGATCGGGACTGACTAACACTGAAGCTTTCTTT. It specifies CASLGSGLTNTEAFF.

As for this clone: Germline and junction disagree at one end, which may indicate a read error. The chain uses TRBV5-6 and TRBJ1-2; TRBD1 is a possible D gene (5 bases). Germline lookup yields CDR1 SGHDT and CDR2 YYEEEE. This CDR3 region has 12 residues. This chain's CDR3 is CASSLKDRARAF. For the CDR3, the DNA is TGTGCCAGCAGCTTGAAAGACAGAGCTCGGGCCTTC.

DNA of the CDR3: TGTGCCAGCAGTCCAATCCCTGGGACAGGGTCGGGTCAGCCCCAGCATTTT. It encodes CASSPIPGTGSGQPQHF. The gene calls are TRBV27 and TRBJ1-5; 9 nucleotides agree with TRBD1. In germline, CDR1 is MNHEY, CDR2 SMNVEV (reference sequence). Unmatched junction bases numbered 14, after V lost 5 bases and J lost 6 bases. The CDR3 covers 17 residues.

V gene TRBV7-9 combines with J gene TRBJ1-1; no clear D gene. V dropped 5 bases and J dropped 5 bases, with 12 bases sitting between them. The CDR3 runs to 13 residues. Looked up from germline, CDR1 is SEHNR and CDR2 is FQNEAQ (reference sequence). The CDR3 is CASSPTFMTEAFF. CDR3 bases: TGTGCCAGCAGCCCGACATTCATGACTGAAGCTTTCTTT.

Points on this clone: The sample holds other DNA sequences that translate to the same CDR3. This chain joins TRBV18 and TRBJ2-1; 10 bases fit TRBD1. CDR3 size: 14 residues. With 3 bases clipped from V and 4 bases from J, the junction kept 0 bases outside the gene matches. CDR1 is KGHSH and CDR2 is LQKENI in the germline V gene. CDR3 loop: CASSPGQGYNEQFF. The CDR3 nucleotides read TGTGCCAGCTCACCGGGACAGGGGTACAATGAGCAGTTCTTC. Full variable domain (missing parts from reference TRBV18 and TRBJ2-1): NAGVMQNPRHLVRRRGQEARLRCSPMKGHSHVYWYRQLPEEGLKFMVYLQKENIIDESGMPKERFSAEFPKEGPSILRIQQVVRGDSAAYFCASSPGQGYNEQFFGPGTRLTVL.

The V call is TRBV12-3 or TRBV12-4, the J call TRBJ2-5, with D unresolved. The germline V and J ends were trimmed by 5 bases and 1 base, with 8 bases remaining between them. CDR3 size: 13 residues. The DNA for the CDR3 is TGTGCCAGCAGTCCAGGCAGCCAAGAGACCCAGTACTTC. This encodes CASSPGSQETQYF.

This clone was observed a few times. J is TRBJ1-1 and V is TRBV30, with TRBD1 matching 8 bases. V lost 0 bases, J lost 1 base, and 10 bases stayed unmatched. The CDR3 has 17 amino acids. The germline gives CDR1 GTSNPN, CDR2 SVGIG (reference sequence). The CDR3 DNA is TGTGCCTGGAGTGTTTACAGGGGGATTTCTCAGAACACTGAAGCTTTCTTT. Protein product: CAWSVYRGISQNTEAFF.

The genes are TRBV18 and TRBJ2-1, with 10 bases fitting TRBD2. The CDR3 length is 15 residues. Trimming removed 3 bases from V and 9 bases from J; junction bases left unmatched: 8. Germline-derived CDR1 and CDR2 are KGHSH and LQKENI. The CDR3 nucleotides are TGTGCCAGCTCACCCACTAGCGGGGTTTACTTTGAGCAGTTCTTC. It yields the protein CASSPTSGVYFEQFF.

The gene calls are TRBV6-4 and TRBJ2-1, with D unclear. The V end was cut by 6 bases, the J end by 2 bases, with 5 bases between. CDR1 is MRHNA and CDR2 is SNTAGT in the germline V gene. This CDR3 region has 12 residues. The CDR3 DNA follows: TGTGCCAGCAGGGGCCCCTACAATGAGCAGTTCTTC. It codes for CASRGPYNEQFF.

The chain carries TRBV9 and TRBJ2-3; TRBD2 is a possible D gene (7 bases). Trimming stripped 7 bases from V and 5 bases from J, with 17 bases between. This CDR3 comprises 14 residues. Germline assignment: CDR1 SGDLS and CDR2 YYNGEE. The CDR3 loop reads CASRKGGGQDTQYF. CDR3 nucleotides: TGTGCCAGCCGCAAAGGGGGGGGTCAAGATACGCAGTATTTT. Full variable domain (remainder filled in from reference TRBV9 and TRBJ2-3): DSGVTQTPKHLITATGQRVTLRCSPRSGDLSVYWYQQSLDQGLQFLIQYYNGEERAKGNILERFSAQQFPDLHSELNLSSLELGDSALYFCASRKGGGQDTQYFGPGTRLTVL.

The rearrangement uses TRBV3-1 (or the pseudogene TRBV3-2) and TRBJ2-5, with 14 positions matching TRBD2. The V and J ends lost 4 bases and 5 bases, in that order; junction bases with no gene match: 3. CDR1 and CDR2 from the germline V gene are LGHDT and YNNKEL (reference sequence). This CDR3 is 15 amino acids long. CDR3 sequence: CASSRGTSGGETQYF. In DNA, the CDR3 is TGTGCCAGCAGCCGGGGGACTAGCGGGGGTGAGACCCAGTACTTC.